This T cell receptor (beta chain) is drawn from a study of T cell responses to AZD1222 COVID-19 vaccine. General study points: Unmutated variant regions reportedly attract nearly half of all spike-specific TCRs.

J was trimmed by 5 bases and V by 3 bases; bases with no gene match: 8. The CDR3 loop spans 16 amino acids. Germline values: CDR1 SNHLY, CDR2 FYNNEI. Notes on this clone: The antigen is unknown.

Method: immunoSEQ multiplex PCR; TCRdb's copy keeps in-frame clones and lacks some. The table records 190,000 or so clones, 93% of them present only once. The material sequenced was peripheral blood, taken 28 days after the second AZD1222 dose. V usage is TRBV2 and J usage is TRBJ2-7; TRBD1 aligns across 12 bases. This TCR came from an adult who received the AZD1222 COVID-19 vaccine. The CDR3 coding sequence is TGTGCCAGCAGTGAGGTTCGTGGGACAGGGGGCAACGAGCAGTACTTC. Amino acid sequence: CASSEVRGTGGNEQYF.